A selection of T cell receptor beta chains follows, all from one sample in a study of control samples from healthy donors and cancer patients. Libraries were prepared by immunoSEQ multiplex PCR; TCRdb keeps only in-frame clonotypes and omits some of them. The sample lists about 49,000 clones, approximately 83% occurring once. Source material: PBMCs. These receptors originate from a woman aged 50 to 60 with lung cancer. Each CDR3 is given with its conserved first and last residue. The D gene is left open where the match is weak. The size of a clone is reported for some rows only, either as once, few or many, or as a class for expanded clones.

TRBJ1-1 | . | . | TRBV5-1 | TGCGCCAGCAGCTTAATTTCGGGGCTTGAAGCTTTCTTT | CASSLISGLEAFF
TRBJ1-1 | TRBD1 | . | TRBV5-1 | TGCGCCAGCAGCGACGTGAGACAGGGGATTGAAGCTTTCTTT | CASSDVRQGIEAFF
TRBJ1-1 | . | . | TRBV12-3/TRBV12-4 | TGTGCCAGCAGTTTTGACAGAAACACTGAAGCTTTCTTT | CASSFDRNTEAFF
TRBJ2-6 | . | . | TRBV5-1 | TGCGCCAGCAGCTTGAGCCTGGCTGGGGCCAACGTCCTGACTTTC | CASSLSLAGANVLTF
TRBJ2-7 | . | . | TRBV27 | TGTGCCAGCAGTCCACAGGGTTTGCCCTCCTACGAGCAGTACTTC | CASSPQGLPSYEQYF
TRBJ1-6 | . | once | TRBV11-1 | TGTGCCAGCAGCTCCTCAGGGCGAGGGCCCAATTCACCCCTCCACTTT | CASSSSGRGPNSPLHF
TRBJ1-5 | . | . | TRBV6-2/TRBV6-3 | TGTGCCAGCAGTTTTCCCGGAGGACAGCGGAGCAATCAGCCCCAGCATTTT | CASSFPGGQRSNQPQHF
TRBJ1-1 | . | . | TRBV4-1 | TGCGCCAGCAGCCAGTCGATCGACATGAACACTGAAGCTTTCTTT | CASSQSIDMNTEAFF
TRBJ2-2 | . | . | TRBV24-1 | TGTGCCACCAGTGGGTTCAGGGGAACCGGGGAGCTGTTTTTT | CATSGFRGTGELFF
TRBJ1-4 | . | . | TRBV4-3 | TGCGCCAGCAGCCAAGATGTTTCGGCTGGGAATGAAAAACTGTTTTTT | CASSQDVSAGNEKLFF
TRBJ1-4 | . | . | TRBV5-4 | TGTGCCAGCAGCTTAAGGCAGGAGGGGGAAAAACTGTTTTTT | CASSLRQEGEKLFF
TRBJ2-7 | . | . | TRBV5-4 | TGTGCCAGCAGCCTAAATCTTTACTCCTACGAGCAGTACTTC | CASSLNLYSYEQYF
TRBJ2-7 | . | . | TRBV6-5 | TGTGCCAGCAGTTACTCGCTGGGCCCCTACGAGCAGTACTTC | CASSYSLGPYEQYF
TRBJ1-2 | TRBD1 | . | TRBV6-4 | TGTGCCAGCAGTCGGGACAGGGGGAATGGCTACACCTTC | CASSRDRGNGYTF
TRBJ1-6 | TRBD1 | . | TRBV3-1/TRBV3-2 | TGTGCCAGCAGCCAATGGCGTTACAGGACAGGCGATTCACCCCTCCACTTT | CASSQWRYRTGDSPLHF
TRBJ2-3 | . | . | TRBV5-1 | TGCGCCAGCAGTTTTATCCGGGGGCCTGTTGATACGCAGTATTTT | CASSFIRGPVDTQYF
TRBJ1-1 | . | . | TRBV18 | TGTGCCAGCTCACCACCCCATGATTGGACTGAAGCTTTCTTT | CASSPPHDWTEAFF
TRBJ2-7 | TRBD2 | . | TRBV18 | TGTGCCAGCTCACCAGGCAGGGAGGGAGGCTACGAGCAGTACTTC | CASSPGREGGYEQYF
TRBJ2-3 | TRBD2 | once | TRBV5-1 | TGCGCCAGCAGCTTGCTAGCGGGGGTGGATCCAGATACGCAGTATTTT | CASSLLAGVDPDTQYF
TRBJ1-2 | TRBD1 | . | TRBV5-5 | TGTGCCAGCAGCCCGACAGGGTTTGGCTACACCTTC | CASSPTGFGYTF
TRBJ2-7 | . | . | TRBV4-3 | TGCGCCAGCAGCCAAGATCGGGTATCCTACGAGCAGTACTTC | CASSQDRVSYEQYF
TRBJ1-5 | TRBD1 | . | TRBV24-1 | TGTGCCACCAGTGAGGCTGGGACAGGGATAAATCAGCCCCAGCATTTT | CATSEAGTGINQPQHF
TRBJ2-5 | . | . | TRBV30 | TGTGCCTGGAAGGGTGATCAAGAGACCCAGTACTTC | CAWKGDQETQYF
TRBJ2-5 | TRBD2 | . | TRBV6-4 | TGTGCCAGCAGTAGCCTAGCGGGGGAAGAGACCCAGTACTTC | CASSSLAGEETQYF
TRBJ1-2 | . | few | TRBV4-1 | TGCGCCAGCAGCCCCGGGGCAATGGCTCTTTACGGCTACACCTTC | CASSPGAMALYGYTF
TRBJ1-5 | . | . | TRBV7-9 | TGTGCCAGCAGCTTAGGGGGGGACCAGCCCCAGCATTTT | CASSLGGDQPQHF
TRBJ1-1 | TRBD1 | . | TRBV5-1 | TGCGCCAGCAGCCGGGGACAGGGGAACACTGAAGCTTTCTTT | CASSRGQGNTEAFF
TRBJ1-1 | TRBD1 | medium-sized | TRBV7-9 | TGTGCCAGCTCGACAGGGTTGGTCACTGAAGCTTTCTTT | CASSTGLVTEAFF
TRBJ1-5 | TRBD1 | . | TRBV2 | TGTGCCAGCAGTCGGGGACAGGGTAATCAGCCCCAGCATTTT | CASSRGQGNQPQHF
TRBJ1-2 | TRBD1 | . | TRBV2 | TGTGCCAGCAGTGAATGGAGGACAGGGGCCGACTATGGCTACACCTTC | CASSEWRTGADYGYTF
TRBJ2-7 | . | . | TRBV7-2 | TGTGCCAGCAGCTTAGAACCCGGGGGTTTCTACGAGCAGTACTTC | CASSLEPGGFYEQYF
TRBJ2-2 | . | . | TRBV6-5 | TGTGCCAGCAAACAGGTCGGGGAGCTGTTTTTT | CASKQVGELFF